The T cell receptor beta chain described here comes from a study of cytomegalovirus exposure and HLA in healthy donors. The CDR3 covers 13 residues. Germline values: CDR1 SGHRS, CDR2 YFSETQ. V lost 4 bases, J lost 7 bases, and 11 bases lay in between. Repertoires were generated with immunoSEQ multiplex PCR, while TCRdb's copy carries only in-frame clones and drops some. Here the sample spans approximately 260,000 clones, 80% to 90% being singletons. The V and J genes are TRBV5-1 and TRBJ1-4; no definite D call. The sequenced sample was PBMCs. The source of this sequence is a woman under 30 in good health and CMV-seronegative. CDR3: CASSREVGEKLFF. As DNA, the CDR3 is TGCGCCAGCAGCCGAGAGGTGGGTGAAAAACTGTTTTTT.